This record concerns one T cell receptor (beta chain) sequence. Germline assignment: CDR1 MNHEY and CDR2 SMNVEV (reference sequence). The ends were cut back, 3 bases at V and 1 base at J, with 10 bases in the middle. The CDR3 extends over 14 amino acids. This sample is drawn from a study of blood T cell repertoires in COVID-19. Study details: The United States, Italy and Spain supplied acute and convalescent COVID-19 samples. Sample material is recorded as cDNA or gDNA derived from T cells, B-cell-depleted T cells, or PBMCs.

Methods used by the authors: Amplification of reference gene primers provided the estimated nucleated cell counts. The repertoire was sequenced with immunoSEQ multiplex PCR; TCRdb's copy has only in-frame clones and lacks some. For V, J and clone size, that table is used; D and trimming come from the DNA. The sample gives approximately 120,000 clones, roughly 88% of which show up once; roughly 5.4% is in the top ten. This sequence was found in a human donor in a cohort sampled during active COVID-19. The sample taken for sequencing was peripheral blood. The chain employs TRBV27 and TRBJ2-7, with a possible D match to TRBD1 (5 bases). In DNA, the CDR3 is TGTGCCAGCAGTTTTAACAGGCTTTCCTACGAGCAGTACTTC. Translation: CASSFNRLSYEQYF.